One T cell receptor (beta chain) is described in this entry. Antigen specificity is unknown. The data belong to a study of beta chain features in type 1 diabetes. Reverse transcribing all isolated RNA meant expressed TCRB transcripts were sequenced. Some clones are missing from TCRdb's copy, which holds only in-frame ones; the method was immunoSEQ multiplex PCR. This sample has about 400,000 clones, with roughly 12% found just once. Study-wide results and caveats: Shorter TCRB CDR3s, moderately but significantly so, marked every one of the four CD4+ subsets in Type 1 diabetes patients.

V lost 3 bases and J lost 6; bases outside the gene matches: 6. This CDR3 region has 14 residues. Per the germline V gene, CDR1 is KGHSH and CDR2 is LQKENI. Sequencing input: naive CD4+ T cells from blood. The chain recombines TRBV18 with TRBJ2-7; 9 bases line up with TRBD1. The TCR was taken from a woman between 18 and 30 years old with type 1 diabetes. The DNA of the CDR3 is TGTGCCAGCTCACCCGGACAGGGGTCCCCCGAGCAGTACTTC. Protein: CASSPGQGSPEQYF.